The sequence of this T cell receptor beta chain was determined in a study of control samples from healthy donors and cancer patients (dated by TCRdb to 2018 to 2020). Library preparation used the immunoSEQ multiplex PCR assay. What TCRdb holds here is the immuneACCESS table cut down to in-frame rearrangements. Part of the clones is not present; checked against another copy, under half of the missing clones reflect an unresolved V gene, and the others are unexplained. The sample profile shows about 94,000 clones; approximately 90% of them were found once. The top ten clones comprise over 3% of the sample. This clone was detected a few times. Its antigen remains undetermined. The record has no base qualities; no much larger clone is one base away. The CDR3 numbers 15 residues from cysteine through phenylalanine. This entry keeps only the CDR3 DNA: 45 bases, framed from base 1. V is cut back by 6 bases and J by 10 bases, with 10 bases in the junction unmatched. The germline V gene (reference sequence) specifies WNHNN as CDR1 and SYGVQD as CDR2.

This TCR derives from a young woman in good health. The material sequenced was blood. This chain is built from TRBV10-1 and TRBJ1-6, with 9 central nucleotides matching TRBD1. The sequenced DNA: TGCGCCAGCAGCGCCGGGACAGGGTTGGACTCACCCCTCCACTTT. This sequence encodes CASSAGTGLDSPLHF.